The 16 T cell receptor beta chains presented below share a single source sample, sequenced in a study of identifying expanded T cells in peripheral blood. Sequencing used immunoSEQ multiplex PCR; TCRdb keeps in-frame clones, though not all of them. The sample has about 47,000 clones, 70% to 85% seen once. The sample was blood. Receptors were obtained from a person aged 18 to 75 in good health.

The chain carries TRBV14 and TRBJ2-3, with D maybe TRBD2 (6 bases). This CDR3 contains 16 residues. CDR1 and CDR2 from the germline V gene are SGHDN and FVKESK. V was shortened by 4 bases and J by 1 base, with 15 bases between the two germline ends. The CDR3 sequence: CASSRSGRGGTDTQYF. CDR3 bases: TGTGCCAGCAGCCGAAGCGGGCGGGGTGGCACAGATACGCAGTATTTT. Looking up the rest from reference TRBV14 and TRBJ2-3 gives the full variable domain: EAGVTQFPSHSVIEKGQTVTLRCDPISGHDNLYWYRRVMGKEIKFLLHFVKESKQDESGMPNNRFLAERTGGTYSTLKVQPAELEDSGVYFCASSRSGRGGTDTQYFGPGTRLTVL.

The V and J genes are TRBV2 and TRBJ2-7; 8 bases fit TRBD1. This CDR3 region has 12 residues. Looked up from germline, CDR1 is SNHLY and CDR2 is FYNNEI. The junction had 5 bases not matched to a gene; V was cut back by 6 bases and J by 7 bases. Written as DNA, the CDR3 is TGTGCCAGCAGGGGACAGGTCTGGGAGCAGTACTTC. This gives the protein CASRGQVWEQYF. Variable domain in full (rest from reference TRBV2 and TRBJ2-7): EPEVTQTPSHQVTQMGQEVILRCVPISNHLYFYWYRQILGQKVEFLVSFYNNEISEKSEIFDDQFSVERPDGSNFTLKIRSTKLEDSAMYFCASRGQVWEQYFGPGTRLTVT.

This clone occurred a few times. The chain uses TRBV10-3 and TRBJ2-5; D not certain. Trimming removed 2 bases from V and 1 base from J, with 5 bases in between. This CDR3 has 13 amino acids. Germline CDR1 and CDR2: ENHRY and SYGVKD. CDR3 sequence reads: CAISEAFQETQYF. In DNA, the CDR3 is TGTGCCATCAGTGAGGCTTTCCAAGAGACCCAGTACTTC.

The table lists this clone with a few counts. The chain is built from TRBV6-1 and TRBJ2-3; TRBD2 aligns across 10 bases. V was pared by 3 bases and J by 2 bases, with 8 bases of the junction left unmatched. The CDR3 contains 17 residues. CDR1 MNHNS and CDR2 SASEGT come from the germline V gene. The CDR3 region has the DNA TGTGCCAGCAGTGAGTCCGGGACTAGCGCCCCCACAGATACGCAGTATTTT. Protein sequence: CASSESGTSAPTDTQYF.

The V and J genes are TRBV5-4 and TRBJ1-1; weak D call: TRBD1 (6 bases). V lost 0 bases, J lost 1 base, and 13 bases lay in between. CDR3 size: 16 residues. The germline V gene has CDR1 SGHNT and CDR2 YYREEE (reference sequence). The CDR3 coding sequence is TGTGCCAGCAGCTTGGGCTGGGGGGGGCAGAACACTGAAGCTTTCTTT. This translates into CASSLGWGGQNTEAFF.

V gene TRBV6-1 combines with J gene TRBJ1-2, with D perhaps matching TRBD1 (6 bases). V was trimmed by 3 bases and J by 2 bases, leaving 13 bases between them. Germline CDR1 reads MNHNS; CDR2 reads SASEGT. The CDR3 totals 15 residues. CDR3 region: CASSDYREGNYGYTF. CDR3 bases: TGTGCCAGCAGTGACTACAGGGAAGGAAACTATGGCTACACCTTC.

The rearrangement links TRBV6-6 to TRBJ1-5; perhaps TRBD1 as D (6 bases). The CDR3 consists of 15 residues. Germline V gives CDR1 MNHNY, CDR2 SVGAGI (reference sequence). Trimming left V 6 bases short and J 8 bases short, with 20 bases between. The CDR3 loop reads CASSPYSGGLEPQHF. The CDR3 DNA reads TGTGCCAGCAGCCCGTACTCCGGGGGGCTCGAGCCCCAGCATTTT.

V gene TRBV11-3 combines with J gene TRBJ1-2; D is perhaps TRBD1 (6 bases). Trimming stripped 5 bases from V and 5 bases from J, with 12 bases between. From germline, CDR1 is SGHNT and CDR2 YENEEA. This CDR3 region has 13 residues. The CDR3 DNA follows: TGTGCCAGCAGCCCGGGGGCAGAGTATGGCTACACCTTC. Protein: CASSPGAEYGYTF. Drawing the rest from reference TRBV11-3 and TRBJ1-2, the complete variable domain is EAGVVQSPRYKIIEKKQPVAFWCNPISGHNTLYWYLQNLGQGPELLIRYENEEAVDDSQLPKDRFSAERLKGVDSTLKIQPAELGDSAVYLCASSPGAEYGYTFGSGTRLTVV.

The rearrangement joins TRBV7-8 to TRBJ2-7; D call uncertain. Germline V lookup: CDR1 SGHVS, CDR2 FQNEAQ. The ends were cut back, 0 bases at V and 2 bases at J, with 14 bases in the middle. This CDR3 comprises 16 residues. The CDR3 nucleotides read TGTGCCAGCAGCTTAGCGCTCCGGCTAGTCCCCTACGAGCAGTACTTC. Its protein is CASSLALRLVPYEQYF.

This chain links TRBV6-5 with TRBJ1-2; D is possibly TRBD1 (6 bases). Trimming pared 7 bases from V and 7 bases from J, leaving 19 bases between. This CDR3 is built from 14 residues. Germline lookup yields CDR1 MNHEY and CDR2 SVGAGI. The CDR3 DNA reads TGTGCCAGCACCATCGGGGGGGCGCAGGTTGGCTACACCTTC. It yields the protein CASTIGGAQVGYTF.

This CDR3 reads CASSSGTSGGAKTQYF. For the CDR3, the DNA is TGCGCCAGCAGCTCAGGGACTAGCGGGGGGGCGAAGACCCAGTACTTC. V gene TRBV5-1 combines with J gene TRBJ2-5, with TRBD2 matching 16 bases. CDR1 and CDR2 (germline): SGHRS, YFSETQ. This CDR3 region has 16 residues. The V and J ends lost 3 bases and 6 bases, in that order; junction bases with no gene match: 5.

The rearrangement joins TRBV11-2 to TRBJ2-2; D possibly corresponds to TRBD1 (5 bases). There are 15 residues in the CDR3. V was clipped by 3 bases and J by 4 bases, with 12 bases between them. CDR1 is SGHAT, CDR2 FQNNGV, per germline. The CDR3 reads CASSLAGFSTGELFF. CDR3 coding DNA: TGTGCCAGCAGCTTGGCAGGGTTTTCCACCGGGGAGCTGTTTTTT.

The chain employs TRBV5-1 and TRBJ2-5; TRBD1 agrees at 9 bases. Germline V CDR1 and CDR2: SGHRS, YFSETQ. V lost 4 bases to trimming and J lost 5 bases; unmatched junction nucleotides: 3. The CDR3 is 13 amino acids. CDR3 residues: CASSRDRAETQYF. The CDR3 region has the DNA TGCGCCAGCAGCAGGGACAGGGCGGAGACCCAGTACTTC.

V gene TRBV19 combines with J gene TRBJ2-1; maybe TRBD2 (5 bases). In germline, CDR1 is LNHDA, CDR2 SQIVND (reference sequence). The CDR3 is 13 amino acids. V lost 7 bases, J lost 3 bases, and 10 bases lay in between. CDR3 sequence: CASNEAGYNEQFF. The DNA of the CDR3 is TGTGCCAGTAACGAGGCGGGCTACAATGAGCAGTTCTTC.

This CDR3 is CASSQEASGGALTGELFF. The DNA of the CDR3 is TGCGCCAGCAGCCAAGAGGCTAGCGGGGGGGCCCTTACCGGGGAGCTGTTTTTT. The chain recombines TRBV4-1 with TRBJ2-2; 12 bases map to TRBD2. Germline CDR1 MGHRA, CDR2 YSYEKL. The CDR3 has 18 amino acids. Losses at the gene ends were 0 bases for V and 5 bases for J; bases not matched to a gene: 7.

The genes are TRBV6-5 and TRBJ1-5; D not certain. CDR1 and CDR2 (germline): MNHEY, SVGAGI. The CDR3 has 13 residues. Trimming took 2 bases from V and 3 from J, leaving 5 bases between them. DNA for the CDR3: TGTGCCAGCAGTTACAGGGCCAATCAGCCCCAGCATTTT. It codes for CASSYRANQPQHF.